This entry lists 18 T cell receptor beta chains sequenced from one sample in a study of T cell responses to AZD1222 COVID-19 vaccine. Sequencing was performed with immunoSEQ multiplex PCR; in TCRdb, only in-frame clones are kept and a portion is missing. The table records more than 90,000 clones, about 90% of them present only once. The source was peripheral blood, collected 28 days after the second AZD1222 dose. These receptors were collected from an adult who received the AZD1222 COVID-19 vaccine.

The J gene is TRBJ2-1, the V gene TRBV28, with TRBD2 matching 11 bases. In germline, CDR1 is MDHEN, CDR2 SYDVKM. V lost 9 bases, J lost 4 bases, and 5 bases stayed unmatched. The CDR3 runs to 14 residues. DNA for the CDR3: TGTGCCAGTTTAGCGGGAGGGCCGTACAATGAGCAGTTCTTC. It specifies CASLAGGPYNEQFF.

The chain carries TRBV7-6 and TRBJ1-6, with unresolved D. V was shortened by 5 bases and J by 8 bases, with 28 bases between the two germline ends. Germline CDR1 reads SGHVS; CDR2 reads FNYEAQ. CDR3 length: 19 amino acids. As DNA, the CDR3 is TGTGCCAGCAGCCCACTCGCTAGTTCCTCCCTTTTATGGGATTCACCCCTCCACTTT. It specifies CASSPLASSSLLWDSPLHF.

The chain joins TRBV9 to TRBJ1-5; 9 bases line up with TRBD1. CDR1 and CDR2 (germline): SGDLS, YYNGEE. V was clipped by 4 bases and J by 8 bases; unmatched bases: 7. CDR3 length equals 14 residues. DNA of the CDR3: TGTGCCAGCAGCTATGGGACAGGGTGGGAGCCCCAGCATTTT. This sequence encodes CASSYGTGWEPQHF.

The chain couples TRBV19 to TRBJ2-1; D uncertain. CDR1 is LNHDA and CDR2 is SQIVND in the germline V gene (reference sequence). Deletions cut 4 bases from V and 8 bases from J, with 18 bases between. The CDR3 extends over 15 amino acids. The CDR3 sequence: CASSTARGDVDEQFF. The DNA of the CDR3 is TGTGCCAGTAGTACTGCCCGTGGGGATGTGGATGAGCAGTTCTTC.

V and J are TRBV16 and TRBJ1-1; D not resolved. The V gene's germline CDR1 is KGHSY and CDR2 FQNENV. Trimming took off 0 bases at V and 3 bases at J, with 8 bases between the two ends. This CDR3 is built from 14 residues. This chain's CDR3 is CASSQSRWDTEAFF. The CDR3 DNA sequence: TGTGCCAGCAGCCAATCTCGTTGGGACACTGAAGCTTTCTTT.

This sequence joins TRBV4-1 and TRBJ2-5, with TRBD1 identical over 7 bases. Germline CDR1 and CDR2: MGHRA and YSYEKL. With V trimmed by 4 bases and J by 1 base, 9 bases remained unmatched. This CDR3 has 16 residues. CDR3 DNA: TGCGCCAGCAGCCCTAGGGGGCGGGCAACCCAAGAGACCCAGTACTTC. Translating it yields CASSPRGRATQETQYF.

The chain links TRBV27 to TRBJ1-1, with D unclear. The CDR3 sequence is 11 residues long. Looked up from germline, CDR1 is MNHEY and CDR2 is SMNVEV (reference sequence). V was pared by 6 bases and J by 3 bases, with 5 bases between. The CDR3 nucleotides are TGTGCCAGCAGCGGGTACACTGAAGCTTTCTTT. Translated, it gives CASSGYTEAFF.

The rearrangement links TRBV7-6 to TRBJ1-1, with 11 bases matching TRBD1. From germline, CDR1 is SGHVS and CDR2 FNYEAQ. The CDR3 loop spans 18 amino acids. Trimming took 2 bases from V and 0 from J; bases not matched to a gene: 8. The CDR3 sequence: CASSLSLWTGGVNTEAFF. The CDR3 nucleotides read TGTGCCAGCAGCTTATCTCTATGGACAGGGGGCGTGAACACTGAAGCTTTCTTT.

The genes are TRBV28 and TRBJ1-2; D gene ambiguous. The CDR3 spans 12 residues. Germline V gene lookup returns CDR1 MDHEN and CDR2 SYDVKM. Trimming stripped 6 bases from V and 5 bases from J, with 10 bases between. The CDR3 loop reads CASRITGYGYTF. The CDR3 DNA reads as TGTGCCAGCAGAATTACGGGGTATGGCTACACCTTC.

The chain joins TRBV10-2 to TRBJ2-1; D assignment may be TRBD1 or TRBD2 (5 bases each). Per germline, CDR1 WSHSY and CDR2 SAAADI. Trimming cost V 4 bases and J 0 bases, with 10 bases left between them. CDR3 length: 15 residues. As DNA, the CDR3 is TGCGCCAGCAGTGTGAAGGGGAGCTCCTACAATGAGCAGTTCTTC. This encodes CASSVKGSSYNEQFF.

The gene calls are TRBV5-1 and TRBJ2-3; TRBD1 matches 10 bases. Germline CDR1 and CDR2: SGHRS and YFSETQ. This CDR3 has 15 amino acids. Unmatched junction bases numbered 4, after V lost 4 bases and J lost 2 bases. DNA of the CDR3: TGCGCCAGCAGCAGGGACAGGGGACCCACAGATACGCAGTATTTT. Amino acids: CASSRDRGPTDTQYF.

The chain couples TRBV25-1 to TRBJ2-7; D not resolved. This CDR3 region has 12 residues. V lost 5 bases to trimming and J lost 0 bases, with 5 bases between them. Germline CDR1 and CDR2: MGHDK and SYGVNS. The DNA of the CDR3 is TGTGCCAGCAGTTTAACCTCCTACGAGCAGTACTTC. This sequence encodes CASSLTSYEQYF.

V and J are TRBV4-1 and TRBJ1-6; D remains ambiguous. CDR1 MGHRA and CDR2 YSYEKL come from the germline V gene. There are 14 residues in the CDR3. The V end was cut by 4 bases, the J end by 5 bases, with 9 bases between. The CDR3 nucleotides read TGCGCCAGCAGCCCCAGCATAGATAATTCACCCCTCCACTTT. The encoded protein is CASSPSIDNSPLHF.

This clone appeared a single time. The gene calls are TRBV4-1 and TRBJ1-1; maybe TRBD1 (6 bases). The CDR3 runs to 15 residues. V lost 4 bases to trimming and J lost 1 base, with 13 bases between them. Germline-derived CDR1 and CDR2 are MGHRA and YSYEKL. CDR3 coding DNA: TGCGCCAGCAGCCCCCTCGGACAGACGAACACTGAAGCTTTCTTT. This translates into CASSPLGQTNTEAFF.

V gene TRBV30 combines with J gene TRBJ2-5; D remains unclear. Trimming took 2 bases from V and 5 from J, leaving 6 bases between them. The CDR3 totals 11 residues. Germline V CDR1 and CDR2: GTSNPN, SVGIG (reference sequence). CDR3: CAWSPQETQYF. The CDR3 region has the DNA TGTGCCTGGAGTCCACAGGAGACCCAGTACTTC. Combining the CDR3 with reference TRBV30 and TRBJ2-5 gives the whole variable domain SQTIHQWPATLVQPVGSPLSLECTVEGTSNPNLYWYRQAAGRGLQLLFYSVGIGQISSEVPQNLSASRPQDRQFILSSKKLLLSDSGFYLCAWSPQETQYFGPGTRLLVL.

This clone was observed a handful of times. The V and J genes are TRBV7-2 and TRBJ2-7; TRBD1 agrees at 9 bases. CDR3 size: 17 residues. Germline lookup yields CDR1 SGHTA and CDR2 FQGNSA. V trimming: 1 base; J trimming: 5 bases; junction bases outside the gene matches: 12. The CDR3 coding sequence is TGTGCCAGCAGCTTAGTTAGGATATCGGGACAGGGAAACGAGCAGTACTTC. It translates to CASSLVRISGQGNEQYF.

This clone has only a few counts. This sequence joins TRBV5-1 and TRBJ2-2; D is unresolved. Germline CDR1 and CDR2: SGHRS and YFSETQ. CDR3 size: 16 residues. V lost 0 bases and J lost 6, with 15 bases in between. CDR3 loop: CASSLGPSPGAGELFF. Here the CDR3 DNA reads TGCGCCAGCAGCTTGGGCCCCTCACCCGGCGCCGGGGAGCTGTTTTTT.

This chain uses TRBV6-5 with TRBJ2-7; 11 bases align to TRBD1. Germline CDR1 MNHEY, CDR2 SVGAGI. The ends lost 7 bases at V and 4 bases at J; junction bases unmatched: 3. The CDR3 is made up of 13 amino acids. CDR3 sequence reads: CASTGTGGYEQYF. In DNA form, the CDR3 reads TGTGCCAGCACCGGGACAGGGGGTTACGAGCAGTACTTC.